A single sample gave rise to the 14 T cell receptor beta chains below, sequenced in a study of T cell changes during pregnancy in multiple sclerosis. Assay: immunoSEQ multiplex PCR; the TCRdb copy retains only in-frame clones and omits some. The sample lists 45,000 to 50,000 clones, around 91% occurring once. The sample consisted of CD4+ T cells from peripheral blood mononuclear cells, taken in the second trimester of pregnancy. The source of these receptors is a female donor in good health, enrolled as a control in a pregnancy study.

The V and J genes are TRBV7-2 and TRBJ2-1; TRBD2 agrees at 9 bases. CDR3 size: 16 residues. Looked up from germline, CDR1 is SGHTA and CDR2 is FQGNSA. J was trimmed by 2 bases and V by 2 bases; bases with no gene match: 4. For the CDR3, the DNA is TGTGCCAGCAGCTTAATAGGCGGGGGGGCCTACAATGAGCAGTTCTTC. As protein: CASSLIGGGAYNEQFF.

The V gene is TRBV19, the J gene TRBJ2-5; 12 nucleotides agree with TRBD2. Germline CDR1 is LNHDA and CDR2 is SQIVND (reference sequence). With V trimmed by 4 bases and J by 10 bases, 10 bases remained unmatched. The CDR3 is made up of 15 amino acids. The CDR3 region has the DNA TGTGCCAGTAGTACCACGACTAGCGGGGGTACCTACCAGTACTTC. Its protein product is CASSTTTSGGTYQYF.

The chain uses TRBV4-1 and TRBJ2-2; possible D gene TRBD2, 7 bases. Trimming pared 0 bases from V and 7 bases from J, leaving 15 bases between. Germline V gene lookup returns CDR1 MGHRA and CDR2 YSYEKL. The CDR3 totals 16 residues. CDR3 nucleotide sequence: TGCGCCAGCAGCCAAGAAGGGGGGGCGCGTGGCGGGGAGCTGTTTTTT. This encodes CASSQEGGARGGELFF.

This rearrangement joins TRBV7-3 to TRBJ2-3; 8 bases are a match to TRBD1. Trimming took 4 bases from V and 4 from J; bases not matched to a gene: 10. Germline V gene data show CDR1 as SGHTA and CDR2 as FQGTGA. This CDR3 spans 16 amino acids. CDR3 coding DNA: TGTGCCAGCAGCTCATTACAGACAGGGGTCGCAGATACGCAGTATTTT. Translation: CASSSLQTGVADTQYF.

DNA for the CDR3: TGCGCCAGCAGCCAAGATACGGGCACTAGAACGGCTGAAGCTTTCTTT. This sequence encodes CASSQDTGTRTAEAFF. This sequence joins TRBV4-3 and TRBJ1-1; D is unresolved. Germline CDR1 is LGHNA and CDR2 is YSLEER. This CDR3 contains 16 residues. Trimming removed 0 bases from V and 6 bases from J, with 17 bases in between.

The rearrangement uses TRBV29-1 and TRBJ2-5, with a weak D call TRBD1 (5 bases). The better agreement between TRBJ2-7 and the DNA end casts doubt on the J call. CDR1 and CDR2 (germline): SQVTM, ANQGSEA. The CDR3 spans 11 residues. CDR3 DNA: TGCAGCGTTGCACAGGCCTACGAGCAGTACTTC. It specifies CSVAQAYEQYF.

This clone has more than one count but fewer than ten. This chain uses TRBV9 with TRBJ1-1; 7 nucleotides line up with TRBD1. This CDR3 has 16 amino acids. CDR1 and CDR2 (germline): SGDLS, YYNGEE. Trimming at V came to 4 bases and at J to 0 bases, leaving 9 bases not matched to a gene. CDR3 bases: TGTGCCAGCAGCACCGGGACAGACATCATGAACACTGAAGCTTTCTTT. Residues: CASSTGTDIMNTEAFF.

This chain uses TRBV30 with TRBJ1-2; perhaps TRBD1 as D (5 bases). CDR3 length: 17 residues. Germline loops: CDR1 GTSNPN, CDR2 SVGIG (reference sequence). V lost 2 bases to trimming and J lost 5 bases, with 24 bases between them. CDR3 DNA: TGTGCCTGGAGTACATCAGCGGCATTCCGCGGGGGATATGGCTACACCTTC. Translated: CAWSTSAAFRGGYGYTF.

This clone turned up a few times. The J gene is TRBJ1-1, the V gene TRBV6-4; unclear D gene. V dropped 3 bases and J dropped 4 bases, with 9 bases sitting between them. The germline V gene has CDR1 MRHNA and CDR2 SNTAGT. The CDR3 runs to 13 residues. CDR3 protein: CASSEGSGTEAFF. The CDR3 DNA is TGTGCCAGCAGTGAAGGATCGGGCACTGAAGCTTTCTTT.

The J gene is TRBJ2-7, the V gene TRBV11-3; possibly TRBD1 for D (6 bases). The V end was cut by 1 base, the J end by 0 bases, with 13 bases between. Germline CDR1 SGHNT, CDR2 YENEEA. There are 16 residues in the CDR3. The CDR3 DNA reads TGTGCCAGCAGCTTAGGAGGGACAATGAGCTCCTACGAGCAGTACTTC. It encodes CASSLGGTMSSYEQYF. The whole variable domain, remainder taken from reference TRBV11-3 and TRBJ2-7, is EAGVVQSPRYKIIEKKQPVAFWCNPISGHNTLYWYLQNLGQGPELLIRYENEEAVDDSQLPKDRFSAERLKGVDSTLKIQPAELGDSAVYLCASSLGGTMSSYEQYFGPGTRLTVT.

The rearrangement links TRBV7-9 to TRBJ2-1; the D gene is possibly TRBD1 (6 bases). Germline V CDR1 and CDR2: SEHNR, FQNEAQ (reference sequence). Deletions cut 5 bases from V and 5 bases from J, with 13 bases between. CDR3 length: 14 amino acids. The DNA of the CDR3 is TGTGCCAGCAGCCGGGACACAATACACAATGAGCAGTTCTTC. Its protein is CASSRDTIHNEQFF.

The chain employs TRBV7-2 and TRBJ2-3; 10 bases fit TRBD2. Germline V gene data show CDR1 as SGHTA and CDR2 as FQGNSA. This CDR3 is 16 amino acids long. V lost 5 bases, J lost 3 bases, and 8 bases stayed unmatched. The CDR3 bases are TGTGCCAGCAGCCAAAGGCTAGCGGGGGTGACAGATACGCAGTATTTT. It translates to CASSQRLAGVTDTQYF.

V gene TRBV14 combines with J gene TRBJ1-2; a possible D gene is TRBD1 (6 bases). Germline V CDR1 and CDR2: SGHDN, FVKESK. The CDR3 has 14 residues. Trimming pared 6 bases from V and 4 bases from J, leaving 15 bases between. The CDR3 coding sequence is TGTGCCAGCAGTTCGTCCTCAGGGGTCTATGGCTACACCTTC. Amino acids: CASSSSSGVYGYTF.

This clone was observed a handful of times. Other DNA sequences in this sample translate to the same CDR3. The rearrangement links TRBV5-8 to TRBJ2-7; 8 positions match TRBD1. CDR1 and CDR2 (germline): SGHTS, YDEGEE. There are 15 residues in the CDR3. V lost 0 bases to trimming and J lost 1 base; unmatched junction nucleotides: 3. The CDR3 sequence: CASSLGQGLSYEQYF. In DNA, the CDR3 is TGTGCCAGCAGCTTGGGACAGGGGCTTTCCTACGAGCAGTACTTC.